In this sample, the clone carrying this T cell receptor beta chain turned up once. The sample belongs to a study of blood T cell repertoires in COVID-19. The overall study: Nucleic acid was either cDNA or gDNA, and it came from T cells, B-cell-depleted T cells, or PBMCs.

TCRdb's table, derived via immunoSEQ multiplex PCR, lists solely in-frame clones and lacks some. The sample contains more than 65,000 clones, around 90% of which appear only once. The TCR sequence derives from a human donor in a cohort sampled during active COVID-19. The sequenced material came from peripheral blood.

The CDR3 nucleotides read TGTGCCAGCAGCGTAGAAGTAGGGGATCAGCCCCAGCATTTT. It translates to CASSVEVGDQPQHF. The chain links TRBV9 to TRBJ1-5; D may be TRBD1 (5 bases). Germline CDR1 and CDR2: SGDLS and YYNGEE. V dropped 0 bases and J dropped 5 bases, with 9 bases sitting between them. This CDR3 is built from 14 residues.